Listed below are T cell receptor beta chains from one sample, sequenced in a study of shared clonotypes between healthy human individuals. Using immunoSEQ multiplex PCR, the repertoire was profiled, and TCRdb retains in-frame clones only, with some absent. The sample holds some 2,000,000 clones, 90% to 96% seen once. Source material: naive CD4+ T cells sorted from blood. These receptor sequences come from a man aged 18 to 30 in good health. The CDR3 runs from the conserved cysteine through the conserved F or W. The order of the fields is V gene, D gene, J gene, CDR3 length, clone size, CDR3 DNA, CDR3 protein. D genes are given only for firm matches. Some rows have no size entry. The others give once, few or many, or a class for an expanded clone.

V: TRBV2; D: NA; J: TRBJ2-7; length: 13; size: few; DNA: TGTGCCAGCAGCTCAGATGGACCGGGCGAGCAGTACTTC; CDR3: CASSSDGPGEQYF
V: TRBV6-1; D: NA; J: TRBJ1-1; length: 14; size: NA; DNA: TGTGCCAGCAGTGAAGGTTCTGGGGGCGCTGAAGCTTTCTTT; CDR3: CASSEGSGGAEAFF
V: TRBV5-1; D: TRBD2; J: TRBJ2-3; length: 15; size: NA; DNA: TGCGCCAGCAGCTTGCGCGGGGGTGGCACAGATACGCAGTATTTT; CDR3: CASSLRGGGTDTQYF
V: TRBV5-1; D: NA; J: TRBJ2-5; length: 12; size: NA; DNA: TGCGCCAGCAGCTCCTCCGAAGAGACCCAGTACTTC; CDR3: CASSSSEETQYF
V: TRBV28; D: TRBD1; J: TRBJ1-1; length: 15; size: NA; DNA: TGTGCCAGCAGTCGTACAGGGGGCGGAGACACTGAAGCTTTCTTT; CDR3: CASSRTGGGDTEAFF
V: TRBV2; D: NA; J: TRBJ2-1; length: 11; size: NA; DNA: TGTGCCAGCAGTGTAGAGAGGGAGCAGTTCTTC; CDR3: CASSVEREQFF
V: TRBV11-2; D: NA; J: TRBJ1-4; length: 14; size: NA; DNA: TGTGCCAGCAGCCTGGGAGGGAACAATGAAAAACTGTTTTTT; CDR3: CASSLGGNNEKLFF
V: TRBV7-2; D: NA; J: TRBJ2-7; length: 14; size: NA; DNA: TGTGCCAGCAGCTTCAATAGCGGTCCCTACGAGCAGTACTTC; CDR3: CASSFNSGPYEQYF
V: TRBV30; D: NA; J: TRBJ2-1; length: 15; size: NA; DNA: TGTGCCTGGAGCGAGGCGCAGTTCACTTACAATGAGCAGTTCTTC; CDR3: CAWSEAQFTYNEQFF
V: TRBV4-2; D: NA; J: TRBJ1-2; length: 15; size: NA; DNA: TGTGCCAGCAGCCAAGAGTGGGGGACAAACTATGGCTACACCTTC; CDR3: CASSQEWGTNYGYTF
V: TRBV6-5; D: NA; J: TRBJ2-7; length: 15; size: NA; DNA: TGTGCCAGCATGGGGAGCCGTTCAAGCTCCTACGAGCAGTACTTC; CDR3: CASMGSRSSSYEQYF
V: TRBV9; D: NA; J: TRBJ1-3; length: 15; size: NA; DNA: TGTGCCAGCAGCGTAGCCCCGAGCTCTGGAAACACCATATATTTT; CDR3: CASSVAPSSGNTIYF
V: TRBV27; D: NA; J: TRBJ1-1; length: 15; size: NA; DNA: TGTGCCAGCAGTCCCAGCGGGGTCGGGGGCACTGAAGCTTTCTTT; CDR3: CASSPSGVGGTEAFF
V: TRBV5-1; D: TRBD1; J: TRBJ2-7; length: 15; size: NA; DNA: TGCGCCAGCAGCAGGAGTGGGACAGGGTCCTACGAGCAGTACTTC; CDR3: CASSRSGTGSYEQYF
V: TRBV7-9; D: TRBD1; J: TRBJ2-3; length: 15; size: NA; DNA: TGTGCCAGCAGCCCGGACAGGCCTACCACAGATACGCAGTATTTT; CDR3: CASSPDRPTTDTQYF
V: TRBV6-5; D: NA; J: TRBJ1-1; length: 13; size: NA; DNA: TGTGCCACCTCACGAGTAGGAGGGTCTGAAGCTTTCTTT; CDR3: CATSRVGGSEAFF
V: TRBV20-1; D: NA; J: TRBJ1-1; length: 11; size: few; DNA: TGCAGTGCTAGTGGGGGAACTGAAGCTTTCTTT; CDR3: CSASGGTEAFF
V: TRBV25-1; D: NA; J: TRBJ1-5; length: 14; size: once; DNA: TGTGCCAGCAGTGAATCGGTGGGGAATCAGCCCCAGCATTTT; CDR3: CASSESVGNQPQHF
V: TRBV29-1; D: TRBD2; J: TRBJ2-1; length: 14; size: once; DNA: TGCAGCGTTGTGGGGCGGGGGTTTAACAATGAGCAGTTCTTC; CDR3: CSVVGRGFNNEQFF
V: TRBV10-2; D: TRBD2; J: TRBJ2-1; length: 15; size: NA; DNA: TGCGCCAGCAGTGACTTAGCGGGAGGTTACTATGAGCAGTTCTTC; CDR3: CASSDLAGGYYEQFF
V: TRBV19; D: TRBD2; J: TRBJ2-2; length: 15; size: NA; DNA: TGTGCCAGTAAGCCTAGCGGGGGGGCCGCCGGGGAGCTGTTTTTT; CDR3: CASKPSGGAAGELFF
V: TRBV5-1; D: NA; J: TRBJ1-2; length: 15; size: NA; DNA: TGCGCCAGCAGCTTGGCAGGTAACGACAACTATGGCTACACCTTC; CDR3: CASSLAGNDNYGYTF
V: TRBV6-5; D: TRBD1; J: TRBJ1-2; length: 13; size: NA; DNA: TGTGCCACAAACAGGGGGCGCGACTATGGCTACACCTTC; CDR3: CATNRGRDYGYTF
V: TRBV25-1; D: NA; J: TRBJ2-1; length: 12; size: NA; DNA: TGTGCCAGCCGACGGGGGTACAATGAGCAGTTCTTC; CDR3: CASRRGYNEQFF
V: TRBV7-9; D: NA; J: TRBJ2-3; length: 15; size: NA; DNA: TGTGCCAGCAGCTTAGCGAAAATCGACCCCGATACGCAGTATTTT; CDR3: CASSLAKIDPDTQYF
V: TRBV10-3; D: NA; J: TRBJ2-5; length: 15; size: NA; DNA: TGTGCCATCAGTGAAACCGTTGTTAGTGAAGAGACCCAGTACTTC; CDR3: CAISETVVSEETQYF
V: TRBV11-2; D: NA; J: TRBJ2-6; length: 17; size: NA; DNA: TGTGCCAGCAGCTTATCGGGAGCCCCCTCTGGGGCCAACGTCCTGACTTTC; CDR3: CASSLSGAPSGANVLTF
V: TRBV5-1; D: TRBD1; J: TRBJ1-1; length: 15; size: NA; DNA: TGCGCCAGCTCCCGGGGGACAGGGGAGGGGCCTGAAGCTTTCTTT; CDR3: CASSRGTGEGPEAFF
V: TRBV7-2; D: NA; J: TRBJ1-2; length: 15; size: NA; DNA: TGTGCCAGCAGCCTAGTACGGGGAGGGCACTATGGCTACACCTTC; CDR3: CASSLVRGGHYGYTF
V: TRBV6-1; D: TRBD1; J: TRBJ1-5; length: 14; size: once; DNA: TGTGCCGCACGCGGACAGGGGGCTGGTCAGCCCCAGCATTTT; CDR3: CAARGQGAGQPQHF
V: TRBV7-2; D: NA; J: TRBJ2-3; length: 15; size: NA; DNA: TGTGCCAGCAGCTTAGAGTGGTCTAGCACAGATACGCAGTATTTT; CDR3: CASSLEWSSTDTQYF
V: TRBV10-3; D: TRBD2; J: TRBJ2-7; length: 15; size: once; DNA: TGTGCCATCGACCGGACCGGCGCGGGAGCGCACGAGCAGTACTTC; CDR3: CAIDRTGAGAHEQYF
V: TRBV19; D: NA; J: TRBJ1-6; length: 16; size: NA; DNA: TGTGCCAGTAGTAAGGACAGTAGCTCCTATAATTCACCCCTCCACTTT; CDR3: CASSKDSSSYNSPLHF
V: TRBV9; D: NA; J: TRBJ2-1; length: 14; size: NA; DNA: TGTGCCAGCAGCGTTGCTCCCCCCTACAATGAGCAGTTCTTC; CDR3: CASSVAPPYNEQFF
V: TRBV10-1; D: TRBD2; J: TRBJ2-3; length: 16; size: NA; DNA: TGCGCCAGCAGTGAGTCCTTAGCGGGAAGTTTAGATACGCAGTATTTT; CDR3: CASSESLAGSLDTQYF
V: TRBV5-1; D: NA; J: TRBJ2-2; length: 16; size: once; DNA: TGCGCCAGCAGCTTAGTGTCGGGGACGAACACCGGGGAGCTGTTTTTT; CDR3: CASSLVSGTNTGELFF
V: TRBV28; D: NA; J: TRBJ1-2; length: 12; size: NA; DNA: TGTGCCAGCAGTTTGAGTAACTATGGCTACACCTTC; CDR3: CASSLSNYGYTF
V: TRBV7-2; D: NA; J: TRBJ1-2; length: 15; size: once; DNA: TGTGCCAGCAGCTTAGCGTTCCCACAGGGACGGGGCTACACCTTC; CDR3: CASSLAFPQGRGYTF